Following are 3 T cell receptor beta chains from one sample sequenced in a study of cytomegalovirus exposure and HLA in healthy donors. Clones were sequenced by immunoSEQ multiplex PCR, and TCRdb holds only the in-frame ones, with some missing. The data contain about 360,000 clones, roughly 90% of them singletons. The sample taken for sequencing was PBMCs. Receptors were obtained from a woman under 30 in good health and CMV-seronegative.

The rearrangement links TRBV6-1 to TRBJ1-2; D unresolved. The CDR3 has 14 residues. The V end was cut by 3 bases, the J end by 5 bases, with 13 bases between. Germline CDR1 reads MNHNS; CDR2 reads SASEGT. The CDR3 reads CASSETGAVYGYTF. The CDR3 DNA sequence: TGTGCCAGCAGTGAGACGGGAGCAGTTTATGGCTACACCTTC.

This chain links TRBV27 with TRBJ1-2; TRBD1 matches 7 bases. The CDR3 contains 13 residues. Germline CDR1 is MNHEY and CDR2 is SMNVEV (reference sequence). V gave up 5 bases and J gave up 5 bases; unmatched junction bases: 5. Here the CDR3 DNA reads TGTGCCAGCAGTACCCACAGGGGTTATGGCTACACCTTC. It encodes CASSTHRGYGYTF.

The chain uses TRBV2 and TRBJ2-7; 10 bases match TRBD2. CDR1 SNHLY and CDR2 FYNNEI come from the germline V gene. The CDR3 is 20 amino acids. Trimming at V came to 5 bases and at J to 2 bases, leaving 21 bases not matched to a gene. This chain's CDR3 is CASSKRSIGLAAGPTYEQYF. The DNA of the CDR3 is TGTGCCAGCAGTAAGAGAAGTATCGGACTAGCGGCCGGGCCCACCTACGAGCAGTACTTC.